This T cell receptor beta chain was observed in a study of blood T cell repertoires in COVID-19. Germline CDR1 reads SQVTM; CDR2 reads ANQGSEA. Trimming took 5 bases from V and 3 from J; bases not matched to a gene: 12. The CDR3 runs to 15 residues. Per the original methods: For nucleated cells, counts were estimated from reference gene primer amplification. TCRdb's copy holds only in-frame clones and misses some; the assay was immunoSEQ multiplex PCR. V, J and clone size reflect that table, while D and trimming were determined from the DNA. The data show 90,000 to 120,000 clones, with approximately 90% seen just once and roughly 0.88% held by the top ten.

The clonotype comes from a man between 60 and 75 years old with acute or convalescent COVID-19. Sequencing was done on a sample of peripheral blood. The J gene is TRBJ2-5, the V gene TRBV29-1; 7 nucleotides agree with TRBD2. CDR3 nucleotide sequence: TGCAGCGTTTGTTATCGCGGGAGCCCGAAAGAGACCCAGTACTTC. The encoded protein is CSVCYRGSPKETQYF.